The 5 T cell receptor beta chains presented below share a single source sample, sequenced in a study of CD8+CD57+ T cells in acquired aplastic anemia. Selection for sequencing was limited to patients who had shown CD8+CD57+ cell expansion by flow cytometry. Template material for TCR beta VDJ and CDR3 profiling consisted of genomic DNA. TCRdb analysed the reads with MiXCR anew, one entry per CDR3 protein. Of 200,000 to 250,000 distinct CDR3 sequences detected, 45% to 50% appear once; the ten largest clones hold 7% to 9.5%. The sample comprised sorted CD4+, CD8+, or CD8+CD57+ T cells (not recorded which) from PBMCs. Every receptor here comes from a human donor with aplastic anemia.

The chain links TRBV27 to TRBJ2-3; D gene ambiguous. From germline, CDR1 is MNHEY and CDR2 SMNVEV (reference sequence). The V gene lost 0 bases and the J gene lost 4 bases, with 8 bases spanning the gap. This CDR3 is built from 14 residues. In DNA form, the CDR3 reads TGTGCCAGCAGTTTATCTAGTTTTTCAGATACGCAGTATTTT. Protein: CASSLSSFSDTQYF.

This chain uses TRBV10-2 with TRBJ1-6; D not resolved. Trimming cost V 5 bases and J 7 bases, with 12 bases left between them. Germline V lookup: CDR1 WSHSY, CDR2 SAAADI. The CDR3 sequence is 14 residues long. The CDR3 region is CASSWTKKNSPLHF. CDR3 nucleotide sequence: TGCGCCAGCAGTTGGACCAAAAAGAATTCACCCCTCCACTTT.

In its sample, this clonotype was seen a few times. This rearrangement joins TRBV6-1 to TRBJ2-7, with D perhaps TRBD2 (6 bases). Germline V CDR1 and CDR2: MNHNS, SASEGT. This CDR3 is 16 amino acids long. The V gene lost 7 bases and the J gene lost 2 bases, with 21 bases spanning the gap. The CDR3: CASIAARGGDPYEQYF. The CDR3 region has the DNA TGTGCCAGCATTGCCGCCCGGGGCGGGGACCCCTACGAGCAGTACTTC.

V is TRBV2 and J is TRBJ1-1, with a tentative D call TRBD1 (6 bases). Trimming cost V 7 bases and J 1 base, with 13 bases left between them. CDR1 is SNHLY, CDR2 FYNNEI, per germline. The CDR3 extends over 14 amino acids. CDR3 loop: CASTPQGKNTEAFF. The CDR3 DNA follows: TGTGCCAGCACCCCCCAGGGGAAGAACACTGAAGCTTTCTTT.

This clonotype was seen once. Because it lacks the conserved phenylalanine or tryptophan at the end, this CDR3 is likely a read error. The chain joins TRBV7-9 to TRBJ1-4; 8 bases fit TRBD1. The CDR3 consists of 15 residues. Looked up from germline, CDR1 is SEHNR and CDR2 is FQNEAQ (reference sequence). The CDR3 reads CASSLGTGTNEKLFS. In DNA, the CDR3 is TGTGCCAGCAGCTTGGGGACAGGCACTAATGAGAAACTGTTTTCT.